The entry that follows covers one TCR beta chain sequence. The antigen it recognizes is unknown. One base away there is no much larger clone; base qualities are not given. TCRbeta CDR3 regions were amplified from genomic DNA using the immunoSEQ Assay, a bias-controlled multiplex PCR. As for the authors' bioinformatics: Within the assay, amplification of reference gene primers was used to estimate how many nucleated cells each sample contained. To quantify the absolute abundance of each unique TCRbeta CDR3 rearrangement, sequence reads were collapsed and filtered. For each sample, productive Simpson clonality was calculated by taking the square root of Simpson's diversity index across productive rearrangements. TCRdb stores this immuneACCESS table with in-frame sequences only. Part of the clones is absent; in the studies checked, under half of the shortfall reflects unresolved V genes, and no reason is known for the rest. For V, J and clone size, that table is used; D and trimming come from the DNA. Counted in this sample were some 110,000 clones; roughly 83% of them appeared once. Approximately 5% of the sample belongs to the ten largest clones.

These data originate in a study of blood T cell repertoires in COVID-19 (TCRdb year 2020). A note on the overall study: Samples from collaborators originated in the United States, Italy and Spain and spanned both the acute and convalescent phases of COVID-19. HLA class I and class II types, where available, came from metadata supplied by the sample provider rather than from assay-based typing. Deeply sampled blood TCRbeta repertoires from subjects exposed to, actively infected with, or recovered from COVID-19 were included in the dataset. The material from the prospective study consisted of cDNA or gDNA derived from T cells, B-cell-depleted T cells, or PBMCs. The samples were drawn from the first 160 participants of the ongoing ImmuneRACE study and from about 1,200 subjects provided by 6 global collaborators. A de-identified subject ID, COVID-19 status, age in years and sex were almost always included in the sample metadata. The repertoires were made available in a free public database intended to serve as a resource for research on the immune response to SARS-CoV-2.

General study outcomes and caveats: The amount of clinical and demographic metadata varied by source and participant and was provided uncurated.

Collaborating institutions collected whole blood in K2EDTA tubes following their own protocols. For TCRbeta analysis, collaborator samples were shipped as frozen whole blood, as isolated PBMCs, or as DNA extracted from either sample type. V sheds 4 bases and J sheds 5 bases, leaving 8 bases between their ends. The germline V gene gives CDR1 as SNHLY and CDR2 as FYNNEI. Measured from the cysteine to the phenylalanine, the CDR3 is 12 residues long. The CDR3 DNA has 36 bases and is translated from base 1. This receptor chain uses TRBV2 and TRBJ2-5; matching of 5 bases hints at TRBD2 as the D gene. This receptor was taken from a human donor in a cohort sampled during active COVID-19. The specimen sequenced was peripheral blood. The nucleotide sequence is TGTGCCAGCAGTGCATCGGGGGAGACCCAGTACTTC. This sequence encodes CASSASGETQYF.